This T cell receptor (beta chain) was captured in a study of blood T cell repertoires in COVID-19 (dated by TCRdb to the early 2020s). Background on the whole study: Samples covering the acute and convalescent phases of COVID-19 were provided by collaborators in the United States, Italy and Spain. The dataset comprised deeply sampled blood TCRbeta repertoires from subjects exposed to, actively infected with, or recovered from COVID-19. Where available, HLA class I and class II types were taken from metadata supplied by the sample provider and were not determined by assay-based typing. A de-identified subject ID, COVID-19 status, age in years and sex were almost always included in the sample metadata. Samples were obtained from the ongoing ImmuneRACE study (first 160 participants) and from some 1,200 subjects provided by 6 global collaborators. The material from the prospective study consisted of cDNA or gDNA derived from T cells, B-cell-depleted T cells, or PBMCs. The repertoires were made available in a free public database intended to serve as a resource for research on the immune response to SARS-CoV-2.

Enrolling through a virtual design, the prospective study's participants ranged in age from roughly 18 to 95 years and lived across roughly 23 United States geographic areas. In the prospective study, cohorts were assigned on the basis of participant-reported clinical history obtained from a screening survey and a study questionnaire. For ImmuneRACE Cohort 3, a participant was defined as recovered based on two consecutive negative NP/OP PCR tests, clearance by a healthcare professional, or resolution of symptoms. In the prospective study, whole blood, serum and a nasopharyngeal or oropharyngeal swab were collected from each participant by mobile phlebotomists. Prospective study participants could optionally give additional blood draws and questionnaires over an approximately 2-month period. Before DNA extraction, blood samples from the prospective study were shipped at room temperature or frozen.

The immunoSEQ Assay, a bias-controlled multiplex PCR, was used to amplify TCRbeta CDR3 regions from genomic DNA. Per the original workflow: The number of nucleated cells in each sample was estimated by amplification of reference gene primers within the assay. To quantify the absolute abundance of each unique TCRbeta CDR3 rearrangement, sequence reads were collapsed and filtered. For each sample, productive Simpson clonality was calculated as the square root of Simpson's diversity index over productive rearrangements. The table comes from immuneACCESS by way of TCRdb, which keeps in-frame sequences with V and J called. Part of the clones is missing from these tables; in studies checked, under half for an unresolved V gene and the rest for unknown reasons. V and J calls and clone size are given by that table; D and trimming were obtained from the DNA. Within this sample are about 210,000 clones, with approximately 90% of them counted one time only. Of the sample, approximately 1.1% is held by the ten largest clones.

The full study reports these points: The amount of clinical and demographic metadata varied by source and participant and was provided uncurated.

The V end loses 2 bases and the J end loses 4 bases, and a stretch of 11 bases separates them. CDR1 and CDR2, looked up from the germline V gene, are MNHEY and SVGAGI. The CDR3 contains 14 residues, cysteine and phenylalanine counted. The DNA shown is the 42-base CDR3, in frame from base 1. Comments on this clone: There is no known antigen for this receptor. No quality values exist for individual bases; no much larger clone is one base distant.

The specimen sequenced was PBMCs or T cells enriched from blood (not recorded which). The sequence joins TRBV6-5 to TRBJ1-1; the D gene is perhaps TRBD1, from 6 matching bases. The receptor comes from a man younger than 45 who had recovered from COVID-19. The CDR3 protein: CASSYGQGSTEAFF. The nucleotide sequence reads TGTGCCAGCAGTTACGGGCAGGGGAGCACTGAAGCTTTCTTT.